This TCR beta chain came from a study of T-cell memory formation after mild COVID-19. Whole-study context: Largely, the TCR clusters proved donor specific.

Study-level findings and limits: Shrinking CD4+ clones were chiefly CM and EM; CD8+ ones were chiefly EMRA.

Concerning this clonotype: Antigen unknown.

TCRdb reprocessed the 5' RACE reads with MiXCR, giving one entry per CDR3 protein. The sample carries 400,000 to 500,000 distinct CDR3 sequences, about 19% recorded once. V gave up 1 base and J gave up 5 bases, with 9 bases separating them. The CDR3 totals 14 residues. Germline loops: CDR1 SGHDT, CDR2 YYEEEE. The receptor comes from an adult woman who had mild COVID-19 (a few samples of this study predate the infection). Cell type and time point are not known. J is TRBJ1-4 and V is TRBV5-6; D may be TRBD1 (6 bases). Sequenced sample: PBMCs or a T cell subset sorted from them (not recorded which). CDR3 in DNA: TGTGCCAGCAGCTTGTGGCAGGGGAATGAAAAACTGTTTTTT. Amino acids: CASSLWQGNEKLFF.